This TCR beta chain was retrieved from a study of early T cells in non-severe SARS-CoV-2 infection. The trim removed 5 bases at V and 5 bases at J, leaving 4 bases unmatched. The CDR3 is 13 residues long. In germline, CDR1 is DFQATT, CDR2 SNEGSKA (reference sequence). Each CDR3 protein gets one entry after TCRdb re-called the 5' RACE reads with MiXCR. Of 75,000 to 100,000 distinct CDR3 sequences listed, around 14% are singletons. The receptor comes from an adult who was a healthcare worker with PCR-confirmed SARS-CoV-2 infection or an uninfected control (not recorded which). The sample consisted of whole blood. This chain uses TRBV20-1 with TRBJ2-7, with 12 positions matching TRBD2. The CDR3 DNA follows: TGCAGTGCTGCTAGCGGGAGGGCCGACGAGCAGTACTTC. This sequence encodes CSAASGRADEQYF.